This is a list of T cell receptor beta chains from one sample in a study of T-cell reconstitution after alpha-beta-depleted transplantation in children. TCRdb reprocessed the PCR reads with MiXCR, giving one entry per CDR3 protein. The sample has just under 250,000 distinct CDR3 sequences, 20% to 30% seen once. Sequencing was performed on PBMCs, taken before TCRalphabeta/CD19-depleted stem cell transplant. The receptors were gathered from a girl under 10 years old with Fanconi anemia, due to receive a stem cell transplant. CDR3s include the opening cysteine and the closing phenylalanine or tryptophan. D genes are given only for firm matches. Expanded clones are given a class, and other clones once, few, many or no size at all.

CDR3 protein	CDR3 DNA	V gene	J gene	D gene	clone size
CSASALSASTDTQYF	TGCAGTGCTAGTGCTTTATCGGCTAGCACAGATACGCAGTATTTT	TRBV20-1	TRBJ2-3	-	-
CASSQRGVSETQYF	TGCGCCAGCAGCCAAAGGGGGGTATCAGAGACCCAGTACTTC	TRBV4-1	TRBJ2-5	-	-
CASQGSNEKLFF	TGTGCCAGCCAGGGTTCTAATGAAAAACTGTTTTTT	TRBV6-5	TRBJ1-4	-	few
CSVKASRETQYF	TGCAGCGTAAAGGCCAGCAGAGAGACCCAGTACTTC	TRBV29-1	TRBJ2-5	-	many
CASSLGTGVSGEQFF	TGTGCCAGCAGCCTAGGGACAGGGGTTTCCGGCGAGCAGTTCTTC	TRBV7-2	TRBJ2-1	TRBD1	-
CSVVLMRDQETQYF	TGCAGCGTTGTCCTTATGCGGGACCAAGAGACCCAGTACTTC	TRBV29-1	TRBJ2-5	-	-
CASSLLGELLYTQYF	TGTGCCAGCAGTTTGCTGGGTGAACTATTGTATACCCAGTACTTC	TRBV12-3/TRBV12-4	TRBJ2-5	-	many
CSAIGTPQETQYF	TGCAGCGCCATCGGGACACCCCAAGAGACCCAGTACTTC	TRBV29-1	TRBJ2-5	-	-
CAISVGRLRTQYF	TGTGCCATCAGTGTCGGCCGATTAAGGACCCAGTACTTC	TRBV10-3	TRBJ2-5	-	few
CASSQAGSLYEQYF	TGCGCCAGCAGCCAAGCAGGATCTCTTTACGAGCAGTACTTC	TRBV4-1	TRBJ2-7	-	-
CASSLGTYEQYF	TGTGCCAGCAGCTTGGGAACCTACGAGCAGTACTTC	TRBV5-6	TRBJ2-7	-	many
CASSLNRAYYNEQFF	TGTGCCAGCAGCCTAAACAGGGCCTACTACAATGAGCAGTTCTTC	TRBV6-5	TRBJ2-1	-	many
CSASGTGAYNEQFF	TGCAGTGCTAGCGGGACAGGGGCCTACAATGAGCAGTTCTTC	TRBV20-1	TRBJ2-1	TRBD1	-
CASSLARGAGEQYF	TGTGCCAGCAGCTTAGCGAGGGGGGCTGGCGAGCAGTACTTC	TRBV9	TRBJ2-7	-	few
CASSQAGTGAYSYNEQFF	TGTGCCAGCAGCCAAGCTGGGACGGGGGCCTACTCCTACAATGAGCAGTTCTTC	TRBV4-2	TRBJ2-1	-	-
CSVDGAGRAFF	TGCAGCGTTGATGGGGCAGGGAGAGCTTTCTTT	TRBV29-1	TRBJ1-1	-	few
CASSYTTSGLGETQYF	TGTGCCAGCAGTTACACCACTAGCGGGCTTGGAGAGACCCAGTACTTC	TRBV6-8	TRBJ2-5	TRBD2	few
CASSYGHSYEQYF	TGTGCCAGCAGCTACGGACACTCTTACGAGCAGTACTTC	TRBV7-6	TRBJ2-7	-	-
CSARVGTGANQPQHF	TGCAGTGCTAGAGTGGGGACAGGGGCCAATCAGCCCCAGCATTTT	TRBV20-1	TRBJ1-5	TRBD1	-
CRGPLPGLAGAAPPDTQYF	TGCAGGGGCCCTCTACCGGGACTAGCGGGAGCCGCCCCCCCAGATACGCAGTATTTT	TRBV20-1	TRBJ2-3	TRBD2	-
CSASGTGGAKYEQYF	TGCAGTGCTAGCGGAACAGGGGGCGCAAAGTACGAGCAGTACTTC	TRBV20-1	TRBJ2-7	TRBD1	-
CASRKGQGYQPQHF	TGCGCCAGCAGGAAAGGACAGGGATATCAGCCCCAGCATTTT	TRBV10-2	TRBJ1-5	TRBD1	few
CCARDGFGPASGYNEQFF	TGCTGTGCTAGAGATGGCTTCGGCCCGGCTAGCGGTTACAATGAGCAGTTCTTC	TRBV20-1	TRBJ2-1	TRBD2	-
CASSLDPGSYEQYF	TGTGCCAGCAGCTTAGACCCAGGTTCCTACGAGCAGTACTTC	TRBV7-2	TRBJ2-7	-	-
CSARETTGELFF	TGCAGTGCTAGAGAAACTACCGGGGAGCTGTTTTTT	TRBV20-1	TRBJ2-2	-	-
CASSPQLAGPDTQYF	TGTGCCAGCTCACCTCAGCTAGCGGGACCAGATACGCAGTATTTT	TRBV18	TRBJ2-3	TRBD2	-
CSALREGTQYF	TGCAGTGCCTTAAGGGAGGGTACGCAGTATTTT	TRBV20-1	TRBJ2-3	TRBD2	few
CATSTGGLRGYEQYF	TGTGCCACCAGTACGGGGGGACTCCGGGGCTACGAGCAGTACTTC	TRBV24-1	TRBJ2-7	TRBD2	few
CSARRDLHNEQFF	TGCAGTGCTAGACGGGACTTACACAATGAGCAGTTCTTC	TRBV20-1	TRBJ2-1	-	few
CASSLSGSVGEYF	TGTGCCAGCAGCCTTTCCGGGTCGGTGGGAGAGTACTTC	TRBV12-3/TRBV12-4	TRBJ2-7	-	many
CSARGFSYEQYF	TGCAGTGCTAGAGGGTTCTCCTACGAGCAGTACTTC	TRBV20-1	TRBJ2-7	-	-
CSVAANYGYTF	TGCAGCGTTGCAGCTAACTATGGCTACACCTTC	TRBV29-1	TRBJ1-2	-	many
CASSPGGVRGELFF	TGTGCCAGCAGCCCGGGTGGGGTGCGCGGGGAGCTGTTTTTT	TRBV4-2	TRBJ2-2	-	many
CSVSFIRGTGNTIYF	TGCAGCGTTTCTTTTATCCGAGGGACTGGAAACACCATATATTTT	TRBV29-1	TRBJ1-3	-	many
CSARGTTHNEQFF	TGCAGTGCTAGAGGGACTACCCACAATGAGCAGTTCTTC	TRBV20-1	TRBJ2-1	-	-